The 28 T cell receptor beta chains below were found in one sample sequenced in a study of blood T cell repertoires in COVID-19. Profiled with immunoSEQ multiplex PCR; TCRdb holds only in-frame clones, not every one. The sample lists 200,000 to 300,000 clones; approximately 83% were seen once. Sequencing was performed on peripheral blood. The receptors here all came from a woman aged 25 to 39 who had recovered from COVID-19.

The J gene is TRBJ2-7, the V gene TRBV6-5; 7 positions match TRBD2. J lost 5 bases, V lost 6 bases, and 4 bases had no gene match. The germline gives CDR1 MNHEY, CDR2 SVGAGI. This CDR3 has 12 residues. This CDR3 reads CASRGRGDEQYF. As DNA, the CDR3 is TGTGCCAGCAGGGGACGGGGGGACGAGCAGTACTTC.

The gene calls are TRBV7-9 and TRBJ2-7; TRBD2 matches 10 bases. This CDR3 comprises 17 residues. V shed 4 bases, J shed 4 bases, and the junction held 13 bases outside the gene matches. The germline V gene encodes CDR1 SEHNR and CDR2 FQNEAQ (reference sequence). CDR3 loop: CASSSHILAGARYEQYF. CDR3 nucleotides: TGTGCCAGCAGCTCTCACATTCTAGCGGGGGCCAGATACGAGCAGTACTTC.

The chain links TRBV30 to TRBJ1-4, with 8 nucleotides matching TRBD1. V shed 8 bases, J shed 7 bases, and the junction held 12 bases outside the gene matches. The germline V gene encodes CDR1 GTSNPN and CDR2 SVGIG (reference sequence). CDR3 length: 14 amino acids. The CDR3, as DNA: TGTGCCGGGGCACGGACAGGGATTGTTGAAAAACTGTTTTTT. Protein product: CAGARTGIVEKLFF. Looking up the rest from reference TRBV30 and TRBJ1-4 gives the full variable domain: SQTIHQWPATLVQPVGSPLSLECTVEGTSNPNLYWYRQAAGRGLQLLFYSVGIGQISSEVPQNLSASRPQDRQFILSSKKLLLSDSGFYLCAGARTGIVEKLFFGSGTQLSVL.

This clone was recorded once. The chain uses TRBV7-9 and TRBJ2-1; TRBD2 matches 8 bases. The CDR3 has 16 amino acids. The germline V gene encodes CDR1 SEHNR and CDR2 FQNEAQ (reference sequence). The J segment lost 6 bases and the V segment lost 2 bases, leaving 9 bases of the junction unmatched. CDR3 loop: CASSLSPGGATNEQFF. Written as DNA, the CDR3 is TGTGCCAGCAGCTTATCCCCCGGGGGGGCCACCAATGAGCAGTTCTTC.

This clone was observed a single time. In the same sample, other DNA sequences code for this CDR3. The rearrangement links TRBV7-3 to TRBJ1-1; D uncertain. CDR1 SGHTA and CDR2 FQGTGA come from the germline V gene. The ends were cut back, 0 bases at V and 4 bases at J, with 6 bases in the middle. The CDR3 runs 13 residues. DNA for the CDR3: TGTGCCAGCAGCTTAACAGGCGGCACTGAAGCTTTCTTT. It yields the protein CASSLTGGTEAFF.

For this clone: One end of the junction is discordant with germline, which a read error may explain. This chain joins TRBV4-2 and TRBJ2-2; 9 positions match TRBD1. This CDR3 is built from 15 residues. Germline CDR1 is LGHNA and CDR2 is YNFKEQ. The CDR3 region is CASSPWTGENRGAVF. As DNA, the CDR3 is TGTGCCAGCAGCCCTTGGACAGGGGAAAACCGGGGAGCTGTTTTT.

The genes are TRBV27 and TRBJ1-2; the match to TRBD1 covers 7 bases. J gave up 4 bases and V 5 bases, and 7 bases lay outside the gene matches. This CDR3 is 14 amino acids long. CDR1 MNHEY and CDR2 SMNVEV come from the germline V gene (reference sequence). DNA of the CDR3: TGTGCCAGCAGTACCTTGGACAGGACCTATGGCTACACCTTC. Translated, it gives CASSTLDRTYGYTF.

This clone appeared a few times. The chain couples TRBV5-1 to TRBJ2-3; possibly TRBD1 for D (6 bases). V lost 4 bases to trimming and J lost 3 bases, with 15 bases between them. The CDR3 contains 15 residues. Germline V gene sequence: CDR1 SGHRS, CDR2 YFSETQ. The CDR3 loop reads CASSNSGDGTDTQYF. The CDR3 DNA sequence: TGCGCCAGCAGCAATTCAGGGGATGGGACAGATACGCAGTATTTT.

The chain links TRBV7-2 to TRBJ2-2, with 9 bases identical to TRBD1. Germline values: CDR1 SGHTA, CDR2 FQGNSA. CDR3 length equals 15 residues. With 5 bases clipped from V and 3 bases from J, the junction kept 4 bases outside the gene matches. The CDR3 reads CASSLRDRDTGELFF. The CDR3 DNA reads as TGTGCCAGCAGCCTCCGGGACAGGGACACCGGGGAGCTGTTTTTT. Supplemented by reference TRBV7-2 and TRBJ2-2, the full variable domain reads GAGVSQSPSNKVTEKGKDVELRCDPISGHTALYWYRQSLGQGLEFLIYFQGNSAPDKSGLPSDRFSAERTGGSVSTLTIQRTQQEDSAVYLCASSLRDRDTGELFFGEGSRLTVL.

V gene TRBV6-5 combines with J gene TRBJ1-2, with D hard to call. The ends were cut back, 0 bases at V and 0 bases at J, with 5 bases in the middle. The V gene's germline CDR1 is MNHEY and CDR2 SVGAGI. The CDR3 consists of 14 residues. The CDR3 sequence is CASSYSTPNYGYTF. The CDR3, as DNA: TGTGCCAGCAGTTACTCGACTCCTAACTATGGCTACACCTTC.

The rearrangement joins TRBV7-3 to TRBJ2-1; TRBD2 might be the D (6 bases). CDR1 is SGHTA, CDR2 FQGTGA, per germline. V shed 5 bases and J shed 8 bases, with 13 bases lying between them. This CDR3 contains 13 residues. The CDR3: CASSIQGGDEQFF. The CDR3, as DNA: TGTGCCAGCAGCATACAAGGAGGGGATGAGCAGTTCTTC.

The chain links TRBV18 to TRBJ1-3, with D unresolved. The CDR3 runs to 15 residues. The germline V gene has CDR1 KGHSH and CDR2 LQKENI. With 0 bases removed from V and 0 bases from J, the gap between germline ends came to 6 bases. The CDR3 region has the DNA TGTGCCAGCTCACCACCGTCAAACTCTGGAAACACCATATATTTT. Translating it yields CASSPPSNSGNTIYF.

CDR3 loop: CASSHLARDTGELFF. CDR3 coding DNA: TGTGCCAGCAGCCATCTCGCTAGAGACACCGGGGAGCTGTTTTTT. The chain uses TRBV7-6 and TRBJ2-2; D is uncertain. The CDR3 is 15 residues long. Germline assignment: CDR1 SGHVS and CDR2 FNYEAQ. Trimming pared 5 bases from V and 3 bases from J, leaving 13 bases between.

The chain combines TRBV7-2 with TRBJ1-2; 8 nucleotides line up with TRBD1. Losses at the gene ends were 4 bases for V and 4 bases for J; bases not matched to a gene: 8. The CDR3 extends over 15 amino acids. From germline, CDR1 is SGHTA and CDR2 FQGNSA. CDR3 bases: TGTGCCAGCAGCTCCATACCGGACAGGGCCTATGGCTACACCTTC. Translating it yields CASSSIPDRAYGYTF.

The chain combines TRBV5-4 with TRBJ2-7; 7 bases fit TRBD1. This CDR3 has 13 residues. The V and J ends lost 5 bases and 3 bases, in that order; junction bases with no gene match: 5. The germline V gene encodes CDR1 SGHNT and CDR2 YYREEE (reference sequence). The CDR3 region has the DNA TGTGCCAGCAGAAGACAGGGCGGCTACGAGCAGTACTTC. Its protein product is CASRRQGGYEQYF.

The chain joins TRBV15 to TRBJ2-2; tentatively, D is TRBD2 (7 bases). Germline V gene data show CDR1 as LNHNV and CDR2 as YYDKDF (reference sequence). Trimming removed 3 bases at V and 7 bases at J, with 15 bases between. CDR3 length: 15 amino acids. The CDR3 coding sequence is TGTGCCACCAGCAGGAGGGGGGGCCGAGTCGGGGAGCTGTTTTTT. Its protein product is CATSRRGGRVGELFF. Supplemented by reference TRBV15 and TRBJ2-2, the full variable domain reads DAMVIQNPRYQVTQFGKPVTLSCSQTLNHNVMYWYQQKSSQAPKLLFHYYDKDFNNEADTPDNFQSRRPNTSFCFLDIRSPGLGDTAMYLCATSRRGGRVGELFFGEGSRLTVL.

CDR3: CASRTNRADSNQPQHF. CDR3 nucleotide sequence: TGTGCCAGTAGGACAAACAGGGCAGATAGCAATCAGCCCCAGCATTTT. The rearrangement joins TRBV19 to TRBJ1-5; D may be TRBD1 (6 bases). Trimming removed 6 bases from V and 0 bases from J, with 15 bases in between. The germline V gene has CDR1 LNHDA and CDR2 SQIVND (reference sequence). The CDR3 loop spans 16 amino acids.

J is TRBJ2-2 and V is TRBV5-1; 8 nucleotides align to TRBD1. Per germline, CDR1 SGHRS and CDR2 YFSETQ. The CDR3 has 15 amino acids. After removal of 4 bases from V and 5 bases from J, the junction contained 7 bases not matched to a gene. CDR3 amino acids: CASSVGTGFTGELFF. As DNA, the CDR3 is TGCGCCAGCAGCGTCGGGACAGGCTTTACCGGGGAGCTGTTTTTT.

This clone was counted once. The CDR3 spells CASSQQNTGSYEQYF. The DNA of the CDR3 is TGTGCCAGCAGCCAACAAAATACCGGCTCCTACGAGCAGTACTTC. The chain has TRBV14 and TRBJ2-7; D gene ambiguous. The CDR3 length is 15 residues. Germline V CDR1 and CDR2: SGHDN, FVKESK. Trimming took 2 bases from V and 0 from J, leaving 11 bases between them.

CDR3 protein: CAISTTGGTGNTIYF. Written as DNA, the CDR3 is TGTGCCATCAGTACTACAGGGGGTACGGGAAACACCATATATTTT. The chain has TRBV10-3 and TRBJ1-3; 8 bases fit TRBD1. Germline trimming cut 5 bases from V and 4 bases from J; bases unmatched to any gene: 7. The CDR3 contains 15 residues. The germline V gene encodes CDR1 ENHRY and CDR2 SYGVKD.

This clone was seen just once. This chain connects TRBV2 to TRBJ1-2; no clear D. Germline-derived CDR1 and CDR2 are SNHLY and FYNNEI. The CDR3 is made up of 12 amino acids. Trimming took off 5 bases at V and 4 bases at J, with 8 bases between the two ends. The CDR3 nucleotides are TGTGCCAGCAGTCGGGGAAGCTATGGCTACACCTTC. Translated: CASSRGSYGYTF.

The chain uses TRBV10-2 and TRBJ1-2; D perhaps matches TRBD1 (6 bases). V was trimmed by 9 bases and J by 0 bases, leaving 29 bases between them. Germline CDR1 is WSHSY and CDR2 is SAAADI. This CDR3 region has 19 residues. As DNA, the CDR3 is TGCGCCAGTCCCCCCCGCCTAGACAGGTATGTCAAACCTAACTATGGCTACACCTTC. Its protein is CASPPRLDRYVKPNYGYTF.

The rearrangement joins TRBV4-1 to TRBJ2-5, with 7 bases identical to TRBD2. CDR1 is MGHRA and CDR2 is YSYEKL in the germline V gene. The CDR3 contains 15 residues. V lost 2 bases to trimming and J lost 7 bases; unmatched junction nucleotides: 10. CDR3 coding DNA: TGCGCCAGCAGCCAAACAGCGGGGCCGAGCGGGACCCAGTACTTC. This codes for CASSQTAGPSGTQYF.

The chain links TRBV10-3 to TRBJ2-2, with TRBD2 identical over 12 bases. The CDR3 is made up of 15 amino acids. Germline V gene data show CDR1 as ENHRY and CDR2 as SYGVKD. V gave up 6 bases and J gave up 4 bases; unmatched junction bases: 3. The chain's CDR3 is CAISPSGGVTGELFF. CDR3 nucleotides: TGTGCCATCAGCCCTAGCGGGGGGGTCACCGGGGAGCTGTTTTTT.

The V call is TRBV6-2 or TRBV6-3, the J call TRBJ1-4; D ambiguous. This CDR3 is 12 amino acids long. V gave up 5 bases and J gave up 6 bases, with 7 bases separating them. The germline V gene has CDR1 MNHEY and CDR2 SVGEGT. The CDR3 bases are TGTGCCAGCAGTCCCCCGGATGAAAAACTGTTTTTT. Protein product: CASSPPDEKLFF.

This clone was seen only once. The same CDR3 arises from other DNA sequences in this sample as well. This sequence joins TRBV2 and TRBJ2-3; D not resolved. Germline V gene lookup returns CDR1 SNHLY and CDR2 FYNNEI. Trimming stripped 4 bases from V and 4 bases from J, with 3 bases between. The CDR3 is made up of 11 amino acids. The CDR3 loop is CASSVADTQYF. CDR3 in DNA: TGTGCCAGCAGTGTCGCAGATACGCAGTATTTT.

The chain links TRBV6-2 or TRBV6-3 to TRBJ2-7; no definite D call. CDR1 and CDR2 (germline): MNHEY, SVGEGT. CDR3 size: 13 residues. The V gene lost 5 bases and the J gene lost 2 bases, with 10 bases spanning the gap. In DNA form, the CDR3 reads TGTGCCAGCAGTCTATTTGAAACCTACGAGCAGTACTTC. As protein: CASSLFETYEQYF.

The chain recombines TRBV5-6 with TRBJ1-4, with D perhaps matching TRBD1 (5 bases). V was pared by 2 bases and J by 4 bases, with 9 bases between. The CDR3 consists of 14 residues. Germline loops: CDR1 SGHDT, CDR2 YYEEEE. This CDR3 is CASSLQEFNEKLFF. Written as DNA, the CDR3 is TGTGCCAGCAGCTTACAGGAATTTAATGAAAAACTGTTTTTT.